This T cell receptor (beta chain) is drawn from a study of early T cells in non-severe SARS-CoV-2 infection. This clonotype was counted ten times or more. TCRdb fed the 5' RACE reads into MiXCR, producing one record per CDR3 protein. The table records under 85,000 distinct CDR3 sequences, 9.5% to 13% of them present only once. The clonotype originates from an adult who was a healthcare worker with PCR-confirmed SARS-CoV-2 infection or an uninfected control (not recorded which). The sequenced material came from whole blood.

CDR3: CASSLVRDEQYF. CDR3 bases: TGTGCCAGCAGCTTAGTCCGGGACGAGCAGTACTTC. The chain employs TRBV7-9 and TRBJ2-7; D gene unclear. The V end was cut by 1 base, the J end by 5 bases, with 6 bases between. Germline V lookup: CDR1 SEHNR, CDR2 FQNEAQ (reference sequence). This CDR3 is 12 amino acids long.